What follows describes a single T cell receptor (beta chain). The CDR3 runs to 14 residues. V was clipped by 6 bases and J by 7 bases, with 19 bases between them. Per germline, CDR1 GTSNPN and CDR2 SVGIG (reference sequence). Authors' processing steps: By means of reference gene primer amplification, nucleated cell counts were estimated. Using immunoSEQ multiplex PCR, the repertoire was profiled, and TCRdb retains in-frame clones only, with some absent. That table supplies the V and J calls and clone size; D and trimming were determined from the DNA. The table shows about 220,000 clones, with around 89% occurring only once. The age range of participants was about 18 to 95 years, with residence in roughly 25 US areas. All exposed participants met a person with COVID-19 within 2 weeks before entering the study. This specimen belongs to a study of blood T cell repertoires in COVID-19. Across the whole study: Whether acute or convalescent, the COVID-19 samples came from the United States, Italy and Spain.

This clonotype was sampled from a man aged 25-40 years who had been exposed to COVID-19. The rearrangement links TRBV30 to TRBJ1-5; TRBD1 might be the D (6 bases). The specimen sequenced was PBMCs or T cells enriched from blood (not recorded which). CDR3 in DNA: TGTGCCTGCACTCGAGGGGGGGATGGACAGCCCCAGCATTTT. This codes for CACTRGGDGQPQHF.